The 3 T cell receptor beta chains presented below share a single source sample, sequenced in a study of blood T cell repertoires in COVID-19. Data came from immunoSEQ multiplex PCR; TCRdb stores just in-frame clones and leaves some out. The sample shows just over 650,000 clones, about 87% of them seen only once. Material for sequencing was peripheral blood. These receptors all stem from a woman aged 18-29 years with acute or convalescent COVID-19.

V usage is TRBV19 and J usage is TRBJ1-6; D is unresolved. V dropped 5 bases and J dropped 4 bases, with 9 bases sitting between them. Germline V lookup: CDR1 LNHDA, CDR2 SQIVND (reference sequence). This CDR3 spans 14 amino acids. The DNA for the CDR3 is TGTGCCAGTAGTGACAAAATTTATAATTCACCCCTCCACTTT. Translated: CASSDKIYNSPLHF.

Note on this clone: The identical CDR3 is also encoded by other nucleotide sequences in the sample. This chain connects TRBV30 to TRBJ1-4; 8 bases map to TRBD1. J lost 5 bases, V lost 5 bases, and 4 bases had no gene match. Germline assignment: CDR1 GTSNPN and CDR2 SVGIG (reference sequence). This CDR3 has 13 residues. CDR3 residues: CAWERQGNEKLFF. CDR3 sequence (DNA): TGTGCCTGGGAACGACAGGGGAATGAAAAACTGTTTTTT.

V gene TRBV3-1 (or the pseudogene TRBV3-2) combines with J gene TRBJ2-4; 7 positions agree with TRBD1. The V gene's germline CDR1 is LGHDT and CDR2 YNNKEL (reference sequence). CDR3 length: 16 residues. J lost 0 bases, V lost 4 bases, and 6 bases had no gene match. CDR3 in DNA: TGTGCCAGCAGCCCGGGGACAGCCCTAGCCAAAAACATTCAGTACTTC. Its protein product is CASSPGTALAKNIQYF.